A selection of T cell receptor beta chains follows, all from one sample in a study of cytomegalovirus exposure and HLA in healthy donors. Assay used: immunoSEQ multiplex PCR; TCRdb lists only in-frame clones, some missing. This sample has under 200,000 clones, with around nine tenths found just once. The source material was PBMCs. The receptors were sampled from a woman under 30 in good health and CMV-seronegative. CDR3s include the opening cysteine and the closing phenylalanine or tryptophan. Some rows mark clone size as missing; the rest say once, few, many or name a class of expanded clone.

j_call v_call clone_size cdr3_aa
TRBJ2-2 TRBV9 NA CASSVPRAGEDTGELFF
TRBJ2-5 TRBV5-1 NA CASQGQSQETQYF
TRBJ1-6 TRBV4-1 NA CASSPSPHRGSSYNSPLHF
TRBJ2-2 TRBV9 NA CASSVGGINTGELFF
TRBJ2-5 TRBV5-1 NA CASSLGTQGGQETQYF
TRBJ2-2 TRBV7-2 NA CASSLVWTSGGTGELFF
TRBJ2-5 TRBV6-5 NA CASSLVQGAHEQYF
TRBJ1-2 TRBV5-1 NA CASSFQDSNYGYTF
TRBJ1-1 TRBV5-1 NA CASSSATENTEAFF
TRBJ2-1 TRBV27 NA CASSFASGGYNEQFF
TRBJ2-7 TRBV6-5 NA CASSYIATGAYEQYF
TRBJ1-5 TRBV27 NA CASSNTGGLGPQHF
TRBJ1-4 TRBV7-9 NA CASSLGLGGKLFF
TRBJ1-1 TRBV5-1 NA CASTKGDEFNTEAFF
TRBJ1-2 TRBV6-5 NA CASIDPGQGVHGYTF
TRBJ1-5 TRBV5-8 NA CASSLGQGELNQPQHF
TRBJ2-1 TRBV27 NA CASSSTSPNEQFF
NA TRBV29-1 NA CSVAGTGYEQYF
TRBJ1-6 TRBV28 NA CASGLRNSPLHF
TRBJ2-1 TRBV5-1 NA CASSLALGLAANEQFF
TRBJ1-2 TRBV29-1 NA CSVEHQGFGYTF
TRBJ2-7 TRBV28 NA CASSPNRDEQYF
TRBJ2-7 TRBV28 NA CASSQLAGAPPPYEQYF
TRBJ1-1 TRBV7-9 few CASTSVSEAFF
TRBJ2-3 TRBV6-5 NA CASSPNRGLTDTQYF
TRBJ2-7 TRBV4-1 NA CASSQRPGITGEQYF
TRBJ2-1 TRBV7-3 NA CASSWGDNEQFF
TRBJ1-2 TRBV2 NA CASSQKDGLFGYTF
TRBJ1-1 TRBV30 NA CAWSVSRIEAFF
TRBJ2-1 TRBV12-5 NA CASGSERTGFSYNEQFF
TRBJ2-1 TRBV10-1 NA CASSDSSGERYEQFF
TRBJ2-3 TRBV13 NA CASSLTADTQYF
TRBJ2-5 TRBV28 NA CASNPATSAFQETQYF
TRBJ2-5 TRBV28 NA CASRDRAQETQYF
TRBJ2-2 TRBV7-8 NA CASSKTGVGGELFF
TRBJ2-1 TRBV28 NA CASNSLAASYNEQFF
TRBJ2-1 TRBV2 NA CASTRDPGLAPRSRSYNEQFF
TRBJ1-2 TRBV18 NA CASSLDRDYGYTF
TRBJ2-3 TRBV5-1 once CASSLAEGGRTDTQYF
TRBJ2-5 TRBV6-4 NA CASSDSRYKDIQETQYF
TRBJ2-7 TRBV7-9 NA CASSPFYRTGAYEQYF
TRBJ1-1 TRBV19 NA CASSGQTGVYTEAFF
TRBJ1-4 TRBV5-1 NA CASSLEKLGEKLFF
TRBJ1-3 TRBV28 NA CASSRVRARSGNTIYF
TRBJ1-1 TRBV6-5 NA CASSEKPRVRGGAFF
TRBJ1-5 TRBV6-4 NA CASSELGRQRVDQPQHF
TRBJ2-3 TRBV7-9 NA CASSSRTGVEDTQYF
TRBJ2-5 TRBV18 NA CASSRRDRERETQYF
TRBJ1-3 TRBV5-6 NA CASSYPGTASGNTIYF
TRBJ2-5 TRBV15 NA CATSRDLTGFETQYF